This TCR beta chain stems from a study of T cells in Graves' hyperthyroidism and ophthalmopathy (dated by TCRdb to about 2019). Regarding the study in general: Peripheral blood samples were taken at initial diagnosis, before any treatment was given. Following sampling, methimazole starting at 30 mg daily was given to hyperthyroidism patients, and high-dose intravenous methylprednisolone was given to ophthalmopathy patients. Whether ophthalmopathy could be predicted prospectively was tested in an independent validation cohort made up of 18 hyperthyroidism patients plus 17 patients who later progressed to ophthalmopathy. The paper describes TCR Vbeta CDR3 sequencing of 140 or so peripheral blood samples, made up of fewer than 50 ophthalmopathy patients, some 80 hyperthyroidism patients and about 17 progressor patients. The roughly 100 discovery patients were randomly split 7:3 into training and test sets. The study also compared thyroid tissue and blood T-cell repertoires from more than five Graves' hyperthyroidism patients. TCR V-J signatures able to tell the groups apart were searched for in a discovery cohort of 100 patients, of whom fewer than 45 had Graves' ophthalmopathy and some 60 had stable Graves' hyperthyroidism. Study-wide conclusions, independent of this receptor: In validation, the model predicted progression to ophthalmopathy a median of roughly 6.2 months before onset, with about 67% sensitivity and roughly 77% specificity. No statistical method was used to fix the sample size in advance, and group allocation was not hidden from the investigators. In cross-validation, a model built on a 13 V-J signature told ophthalmopathy apart from stable hyperthyroidism with roughly 87% sensitivity and about 81% specificity, and in testing the same model reached 80%/75%. Blood samples also contained most of the expanded thyroid clonotypes (frequency above 0.001), which suggests that blood repertoires may reflect thyroid immune responses.

On this clonotype itself: This receptor's antigen is unknown. No much larger clone exists at a distance of one base, and base qualities are not known.

The CDR3 numbers 16 residues from cysteine through phenylalanine. Only the CDR3 region is kept as DNA, spanning 48 bases read in frame from base 1. CDR1 and CDR2 (MNHEY, SMNVEV) derive from the germline V gene (reference sequence). V trim: 2 bases; J trim: 7 bases; unmatched bases: 9. The TCR beta CDR3 regions were amplified from RNA transcripts. For the first round of RT-PCR on the TCR CDR3, the HTBI primer set was used together with the Qiagen OneStep RT-PCR kit. A second multiplex PCR round built the libraries, followed by size selection and purification. Libraries were sequenced paired-end with 100 bp reads on an Illumina HiSeq2000. The original pipeline was this. SOAPnuke was used to process the raw data, with reads discarded if the reads contained adapters or uncalled bases, had a mean Phred below 15, or lacked an exact constant-primer or identifier match. High-quality paired reads were merged with COPE v1.2.5, and unique nucleotide sequences were defined as clonotypes. MiTCR v1.1 was used to align the clonotypes against IMGT TRBV, TRBD and TRBJ reference segments. The analysis was restricted to V-J combinations with a frequency above 0.0001, which together covered approximately 99% of the repertoires. The TCS score was defined as the ratio of F50 (clonal expansion) to E x V (chaos), calculated using BLOSUM62-based TCRdist between CDR3 peptides within each V-J. Welch's t-statistics and random forest reduced fewer than 550 V-J features to 13, which were used in a naive Bayes classifier (R e1071). The raw public data were reprocessed by TCRdb itself: fastp quality trimming at Q25, MiXCR clonotype calling, in-frame beta chains only. Rows matching on CDR3 protein sequence are summarized as one entry with the most common DNA and genes. TCRdb, not the original authors, processed these V and J calls. This sample gives roughly 580,000 distinct CDR3 sequences in total; over 11% of them show up just once. The top ten clonotypes cover roughly 5.5% of the sample.

The hyperthyroidism patients were between 18 and 65 years old and newly diagnosed, with a disease duration of less than 2 months. Any patient with an uncontrolled infection, another autoimmune disease, pregnancy or lactation was excluded. Clinical symptoms, serum thyroxine and TRAb, thyroid ultrasound, and orbital computed tomography formed the basis for the diagnoses. For progressor patients, blood was drawn at the first diagnosis of hyperthyroidism, before any ophthalmopathy symptoms had appeared. PBMCs were isolated from about 9.2 ml of fresh peripheral blood by Ficoll-Paque density gradient centrifugation. Progressor patients were defined as those initially diagnosed with Graves' hyperthyroidism in whom ophthalmopathy developed during follow-up. Trizol reagent was used to extract total RNA, and RNA quality was then checked on an Agilent 2100 Bioanalyzer.

Recombination joined TRBV27 with TRBJ2-1, with 9 bases in between that match TRBD2. This clonotype was sampled from a woman aged 25 to 39 with Graves' hyperthyroidism that later progressed to Graves' ophthalmopathy. The material sequenced was blood. DNA sequence: TGTGCCAGCAGTTTAGGGTGGCGGGGGGGCCGAAATGAGCAGTTCTTC. It translates as CASSLGWRGGRNEQFF.